This record looks at one TCR beta chain sequence and its context. CDR3 size: 13 residues. Trimming took 4 bases from V and 2 from J, leaving 8 bases between them. From germline, CDR1 is SNHLY and CDR2 FYNNEI. This sample was taken from a study of blood T cell repertoires in COVID-19. Authors' processing steps: Cell counts per sample came from amplifying reference gene primers. TCRdb's table, derived via immunoSEQ multiplex PCR, lists solely in-frame clones and lacks some. V and J calls and clone size are copied from that table; D and trimming were computed from the DNA. The repertoire consists of about 180,000 clones, with just over 85% occurring once and the leading ten covering around 8.6%.

V usage is TRBV2 and J usage is TRBJ1-2; D possibly corresponds to TRBD1 (5 bases). This TCR derives from a man aged 50 to 60 with active or convalescent COVID-19. The sample was peripheral blood. The CDR3 nucleotides are TGTGCCAGCAGTGGGGCAGGGAACTATGGCTACACCTTC. It yields the protein CASSGAGNYGYTF.